The clone carrying this TCR beta chain appeared once. This specimen belongs to a study of blood T cell repertoires in COVID-19. About the study: Both acute and convalescent COVID-19 samples were obtained from the United States, Italy and Spain. Sources were T cells, B-cell-depleted T cells, or PBMCs; the material itself was cDNA or gDNA.

This CDR3 is 14 amino acids long. Trimming took 0 bases from V and 4 from J, leaving 10 bases between them. CDR1 and CDR2 (germline): SGHNT, YYREEE (reference sequence). Original processing methods: The assay estimated nucleated cells by amplifying reference gene primers. Profiled with immunoSEQ multiplex PCR; TCRdb holds only in-frame clones, not every one. D and trimming were read from the DNA, whereas the V and J calls and clone size are those reported in that table. The data show 310,000 or so clones, with roughly 89% seen just once and roughly a tenth held by the top ten. The chain uses TRBV5-4 and TRBJ1-2, with D unclear. The source material was peripheral blood. The sequence came from a young man with COVID-19, enrolled during active disease. CDR3 protein: CASSLERSIYGYTF. The DNA of the CDR3 is TGTGCCAGCAGCTTGGAGAGATCGATCTATGGCTACACCTTC.